This T cell receptor beta chain was recovered during a study of blood T cells in healthy people across ages. This clonotype was observed a few times. Trimming removed 4 bases from V and 9 bases from J, with 7 bases in between. Germline V gene data show CDR1 as SQVTM and CDR2 as ANQGSEA. CDR3 length equals 10 residues. The authors ran a second PCR of about 7 to 11 cycles using a sample-barcoded 5' primer and a J-beta primer mix. MiXCR, run by TCRdb on the 5' RACE reads, gives a single entry per CDR3 protein. The sample has about 1.5 million distinct CDR3 sequences, 40% to 45% seen once. The sequencing sample was made of blood. This TCR was sampled from a woman under 30 in good health. The chain recombines TRBV29-1 with TRBJ2-4; D is ambiguous. The CDR3 DNA follows: TGCAGCGTTGTTGAAACCATTCAGTACTTC. Encoded protein: CSVVETIQYF.